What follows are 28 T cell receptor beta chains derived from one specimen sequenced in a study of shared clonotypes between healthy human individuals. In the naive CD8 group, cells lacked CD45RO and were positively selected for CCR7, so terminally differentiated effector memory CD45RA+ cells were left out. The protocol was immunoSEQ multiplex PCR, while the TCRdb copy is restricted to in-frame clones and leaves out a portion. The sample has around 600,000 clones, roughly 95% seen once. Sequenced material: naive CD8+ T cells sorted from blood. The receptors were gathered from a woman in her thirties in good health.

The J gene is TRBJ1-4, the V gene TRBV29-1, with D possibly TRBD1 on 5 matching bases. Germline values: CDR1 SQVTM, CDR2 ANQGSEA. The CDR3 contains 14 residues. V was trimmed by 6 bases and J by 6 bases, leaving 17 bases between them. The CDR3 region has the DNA TGCAGCGTCGGATTGGACACGGGCCATGAAAAACTGTTTTTT. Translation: CSVGLDTGHEKLFF.

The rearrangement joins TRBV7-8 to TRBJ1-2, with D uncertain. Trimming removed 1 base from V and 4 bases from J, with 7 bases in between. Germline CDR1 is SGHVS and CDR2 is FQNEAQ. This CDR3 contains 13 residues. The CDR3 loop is CASSLDAGYGYTF. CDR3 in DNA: TGTGCCAGCAGCTTAGATGCGGGCTATGGCTACACCTTC.

The DNA of the CDR3 is TGTGCCAGCAGCGTAGATGATAGGCAGCGCCCGGATGGCTACACCTTC. Its protein product is CASSVDDRQRPDGYTF. The chain joins TRBV9 to TRBJ1-2; D gene ambiguous. Germline V gene lookup returns CDR1 SGDLS and CDR2 YYNGEE. V was pared by 0 bases and J by 6 bases, with 18 bases between. The CDR3 contains 16 residues.

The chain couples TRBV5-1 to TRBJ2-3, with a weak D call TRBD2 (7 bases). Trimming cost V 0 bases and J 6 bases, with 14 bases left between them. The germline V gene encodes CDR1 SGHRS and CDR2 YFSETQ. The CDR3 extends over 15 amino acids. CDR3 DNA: TGCGCCAGCAGCTTGGAAGGGGGAGGGCCGGATACGCAGTATTTT. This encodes CASSLEGGGPDTQYF.

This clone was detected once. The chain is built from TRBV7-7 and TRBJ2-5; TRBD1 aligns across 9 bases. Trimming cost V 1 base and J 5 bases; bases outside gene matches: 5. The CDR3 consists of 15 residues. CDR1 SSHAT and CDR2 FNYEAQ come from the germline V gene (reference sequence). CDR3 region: CASSLGTGDGETQYF. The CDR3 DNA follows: TGTGCCAGCAGCTTAGGGACAGGGGATGGGGAGACCCAGTACTTC.

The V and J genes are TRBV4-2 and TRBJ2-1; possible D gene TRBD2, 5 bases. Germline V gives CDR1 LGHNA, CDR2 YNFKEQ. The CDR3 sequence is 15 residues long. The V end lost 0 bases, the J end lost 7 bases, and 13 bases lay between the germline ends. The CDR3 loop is CASSQDGGRGNEQFF. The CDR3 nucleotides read TGTGCCAGCAGCCAAGACGGAGGCCGCGGTAATGAGCAGTTCTTC.

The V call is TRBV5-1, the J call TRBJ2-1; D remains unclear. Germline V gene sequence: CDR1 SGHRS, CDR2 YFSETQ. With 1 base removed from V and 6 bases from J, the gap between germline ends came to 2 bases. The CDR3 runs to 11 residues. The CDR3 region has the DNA TGCGCCAGCAGCTTGATCAATGAGCAGTTCTTC. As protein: CASSLINEQFF. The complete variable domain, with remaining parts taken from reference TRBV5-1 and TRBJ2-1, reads KAGVTQTPRYLIKTRGQQVTLSCSPISGHRSVSWYQQTPGQGLQFLFEYFSETQRNKGNFPGRFSGRQFSNSRSEMNVSTLELGDSALYLCASSLINEQFFGPGTRLTVL.

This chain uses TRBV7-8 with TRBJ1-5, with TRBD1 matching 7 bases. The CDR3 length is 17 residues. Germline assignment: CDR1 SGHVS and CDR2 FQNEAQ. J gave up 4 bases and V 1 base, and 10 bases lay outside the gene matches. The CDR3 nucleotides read TGTGCCAGCAGCTTAGTGGACGGGACAGTCCTTAATCAGCCCCAGCATTTT. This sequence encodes CASSLVDGTVLNQPQHF.

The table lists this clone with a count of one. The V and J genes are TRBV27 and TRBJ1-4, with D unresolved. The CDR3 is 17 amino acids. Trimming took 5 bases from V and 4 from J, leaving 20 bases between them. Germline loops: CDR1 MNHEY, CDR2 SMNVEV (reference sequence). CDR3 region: CASSKHKQISFNEKLFF. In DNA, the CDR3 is TGTGCCAGCAGTAAACATAAACAGATTTCCTTTAATGAAAAACTGTTTTTT.

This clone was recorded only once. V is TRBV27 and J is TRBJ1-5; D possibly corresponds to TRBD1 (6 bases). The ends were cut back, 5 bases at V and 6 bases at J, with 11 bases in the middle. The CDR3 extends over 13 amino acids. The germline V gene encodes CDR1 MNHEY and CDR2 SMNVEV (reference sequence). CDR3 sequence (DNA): TGTGCCAGCAGTATGGGGGCAAGTCAGCCCCAGCATTTT. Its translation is CASSMGASQPQHF.

The CDR3 here is CASSFRASYEQYF. The CDR3 coding sequence is TGTGCCAGCAGCTTCAGGGCTTCCTACGAGCAGTACTTC. The chain employs TRBV5-6 and TRBJ2-7; D is perhaps TRBD1 (5 bases). Deletions cut 2 bases from V and 1 base from J, with 7 bases between. The CDR3 spans 13 residues. The germline CDR1 and CDR2 sequences are SGHDT and YYEEEE. Full variable domain (remainder filled in from reference TRBV5-6 and TRBJ2-7): DAGVTQSPTHLIKTRGQQVTLRCSPKSGHDTVSWYQQALGQGPQFIFQYYEEEERQRGNFPDRFSGHQFPNYSSELNVNALLLGDSALYLCASSFRASYEQYFGPGTRLTVT.

The CDR3 DNA sequence: TGTGCCAGCAGCTTGGCGGCAGGGTCCTACGAGCAGTACTTC. The encoded protein is CASSLAAGSYEQYF. The chain combines TRBV5-4 with TRBJ2-7; TRBD1 is a possible D gene (5 bases). There are 14 residues in the CDR3. The V end was cut by 0 bases, the J end by 1 base, with 8 bases between. Per the germline V gene, CDR1 is SGHNT and CDR2 is YYREEE (reference sequence).

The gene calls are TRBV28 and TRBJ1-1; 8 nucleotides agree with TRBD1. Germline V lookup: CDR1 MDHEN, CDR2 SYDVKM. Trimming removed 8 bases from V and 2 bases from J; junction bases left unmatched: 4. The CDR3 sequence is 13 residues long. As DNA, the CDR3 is TGTGCCAGCGGGACAGGACCCAACACTGAAGCTTTCTTT. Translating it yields CASGTGPNTEAFF.

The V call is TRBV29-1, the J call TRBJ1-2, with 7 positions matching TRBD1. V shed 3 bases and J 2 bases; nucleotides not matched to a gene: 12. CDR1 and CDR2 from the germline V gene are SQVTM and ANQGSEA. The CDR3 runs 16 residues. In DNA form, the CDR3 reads TGCAGCGTTGACGGGACAGAGATACAGCTGAACTATGGCTACACCTTC. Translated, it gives CSVDGTEIQLNYGYTF. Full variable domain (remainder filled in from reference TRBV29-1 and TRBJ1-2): SAVISQKPSRDICQRGTSLTIQCQVDSQVTMMFWYRQQPGQSLTLIATANQGSEATYESGFVIDKFPISRPNLTFSTLTVSNMSPEDSSIYLCSVDGTEIQLNYGYTFGSGTRLTVV.

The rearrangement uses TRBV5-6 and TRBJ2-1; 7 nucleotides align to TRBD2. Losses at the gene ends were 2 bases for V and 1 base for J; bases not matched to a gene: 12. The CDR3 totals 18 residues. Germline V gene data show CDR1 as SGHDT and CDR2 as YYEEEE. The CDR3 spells CASSFPGGGEESYNEQFF. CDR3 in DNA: TGTGCCAGCAGCTTCCCGGGTGGGGGGGAAGAGTCCTACAATGAGCAGTTCTTC.

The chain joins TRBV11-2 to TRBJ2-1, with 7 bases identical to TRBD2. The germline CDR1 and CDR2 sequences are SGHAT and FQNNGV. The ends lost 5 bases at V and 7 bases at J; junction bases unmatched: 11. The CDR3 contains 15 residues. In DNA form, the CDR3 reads TGTGCCAGCAGCCCGACGTTGGGCGGGAGTAATGAGCAGTTCTTC. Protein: CASSPTLGGSNEQFF. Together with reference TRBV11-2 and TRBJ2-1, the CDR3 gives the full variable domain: EAGVAQSPRYKIIEKRQSVAFWCNPISGHATLYWYQQILGQGPKLLIQFQNNGVVDDSQLPKDRFSAERLKGVDSTLKIQPAKLEDSAVYLCASSPTLGGSNEQFFGPGTRLTVL.

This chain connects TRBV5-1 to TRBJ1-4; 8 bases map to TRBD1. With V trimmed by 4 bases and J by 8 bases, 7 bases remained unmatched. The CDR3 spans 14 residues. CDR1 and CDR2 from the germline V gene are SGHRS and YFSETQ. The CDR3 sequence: CASSEDREGEKLFF. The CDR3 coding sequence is TGCGCCAGCAGCGAGGACAGGGAAGGAGAAAAACTGTTTTTT.

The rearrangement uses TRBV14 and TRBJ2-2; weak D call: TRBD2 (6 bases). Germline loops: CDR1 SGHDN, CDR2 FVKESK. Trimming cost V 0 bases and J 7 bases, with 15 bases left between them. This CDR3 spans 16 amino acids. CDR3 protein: CASSQDRGSRGGELFF. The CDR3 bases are TGTGCCAGCAGCCAAGATCGGGGGAGTAGAGGCGGGGAGCTGTTTTTT.

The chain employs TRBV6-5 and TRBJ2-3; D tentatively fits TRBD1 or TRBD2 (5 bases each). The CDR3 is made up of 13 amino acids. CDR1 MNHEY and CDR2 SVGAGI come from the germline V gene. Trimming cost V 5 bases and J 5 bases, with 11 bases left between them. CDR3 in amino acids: CASSERGRDTQYF. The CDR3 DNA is TGTGCCAGCAGTGAGAGGGGTCGAGATACGCAGTATTTT.

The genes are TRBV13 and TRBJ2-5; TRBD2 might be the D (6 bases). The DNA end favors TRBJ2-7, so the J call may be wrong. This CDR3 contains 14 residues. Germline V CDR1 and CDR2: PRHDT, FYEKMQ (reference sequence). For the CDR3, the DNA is TGTGCCAGCAGCCGAGGACTAAGCTCCTACGAGCAGTACTTC. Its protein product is CASSRGLSSYEQYF.

The CDR3 coding sequence is TGTGCCTGGAGTGTACCGAGACTAGCGGGAGACTACGAGCAGTACTTC. It specifies CAWSVPRLAGDYEQYF. The J gene is TRBJ2-7, the V gene TRBV30; TRBD2 matches 12 bases. The CDR3 totals 16 residues. With 0 bases clipped from V and 3 bases from J, the junction kept 6 bases outside the gene matches. The germline gives CDR1 GTSNPN, CDR2 SVGIG (reference sequence).

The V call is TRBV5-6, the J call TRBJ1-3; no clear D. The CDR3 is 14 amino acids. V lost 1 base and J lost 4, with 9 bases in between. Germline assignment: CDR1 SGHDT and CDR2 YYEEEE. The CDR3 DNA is TGTGCCAGCAGCTTGTCGACTACCGGAAACACCATATATTTT. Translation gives CASSLSTTGNTIYF.

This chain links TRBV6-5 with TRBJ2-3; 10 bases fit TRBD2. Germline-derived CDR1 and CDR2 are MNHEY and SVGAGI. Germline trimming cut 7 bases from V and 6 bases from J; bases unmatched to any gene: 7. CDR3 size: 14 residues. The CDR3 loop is CASNLAGGADTQYF. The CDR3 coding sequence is TGTGCCAGCAACTTAGCGGGAGGAGCCGATACGCAGTATTTT.

CDR3 bases: TGTGCCAGCAGTTACGCCGGGGAGCTGTTTTTT. As protein: CASSYAGELFF. The chain employs TRBV6-1 and TRBJ2-2; unclear D gene. V was cut by 5 bases and J by 6 bases, with 4 bases left in between. Germline CDR1 and CDR2: MNHNS and SASEGT. This CDR3 has 11 residues.

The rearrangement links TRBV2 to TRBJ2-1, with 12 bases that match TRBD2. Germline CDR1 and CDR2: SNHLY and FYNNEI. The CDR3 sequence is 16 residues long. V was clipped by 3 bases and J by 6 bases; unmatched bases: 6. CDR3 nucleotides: TGTGCCAGCAGTGATCCTAGCGGGAGGGCGAGCAATGAGCAGTTCTTC. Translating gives CASSDPSGRASNEQFF.

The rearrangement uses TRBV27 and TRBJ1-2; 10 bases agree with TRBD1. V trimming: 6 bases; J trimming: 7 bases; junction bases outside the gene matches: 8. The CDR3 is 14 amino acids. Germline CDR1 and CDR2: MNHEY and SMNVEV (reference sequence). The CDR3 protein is CASSAGTGDFGYTF. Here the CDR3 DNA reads TGTGCCAGCAGCGCCGGGACAGGGGATTTTGGCTACACCTTC.

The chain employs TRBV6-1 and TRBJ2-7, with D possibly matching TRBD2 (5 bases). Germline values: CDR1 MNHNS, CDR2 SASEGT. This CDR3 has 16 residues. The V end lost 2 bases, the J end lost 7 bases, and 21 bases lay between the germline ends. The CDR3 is CASSESDEGNLFEQYF. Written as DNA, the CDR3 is TGTGCCAGCAGTGAATCGGACGAGGGTAATCTATTTGAGCAGTACTTC.

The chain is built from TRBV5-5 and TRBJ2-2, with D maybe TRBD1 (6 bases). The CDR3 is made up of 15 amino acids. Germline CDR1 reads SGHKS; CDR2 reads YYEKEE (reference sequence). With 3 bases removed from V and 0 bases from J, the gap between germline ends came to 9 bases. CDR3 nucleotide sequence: TGTGCCAGCAGCTCCGGGACAACGAACACCGGGGAGCTGTTTTTT. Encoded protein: CASSSGTTNTGELFF.